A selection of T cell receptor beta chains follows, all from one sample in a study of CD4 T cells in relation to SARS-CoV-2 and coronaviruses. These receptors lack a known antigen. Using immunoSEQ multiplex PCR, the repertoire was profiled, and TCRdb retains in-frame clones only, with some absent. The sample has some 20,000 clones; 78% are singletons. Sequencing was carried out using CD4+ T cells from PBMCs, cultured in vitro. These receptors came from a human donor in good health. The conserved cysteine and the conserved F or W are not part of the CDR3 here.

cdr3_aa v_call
SVTVGRDSNT TRBV29-1
ASSPPTGTGELF TRBV6-5
ASSFDRAGGYT TRBV5-1
ASSPTRTGSNTEAF TRBV7-9
AWSGTSGGIWGELF TRBV30
ASSLSGRNGYT TRBV28
ASREDRLGNTEAF TRBV2
ASGLLAKNIQY TRBV7-9
ATSRAGYLTDTQY TRBV15
AIRPGQGTSDTQY TRBV10-3
ATSRRRQLSGNTIY TRBV15
SVELKLNTEAF TRBV29-1
ASSGGTGISF TRBV2
ASSLAQGEFPETQY TRBV5-5
ASTPRAENSNQPQH TRBV19
ASSTHHRQDLAKNIQY TRBV19
ASSSPRVLTNYEQY TRBV7-3
ASSYRGGYEQY TRBV6-5
ASSLENKREGRQY TRBV5-1
AWGSLGTEQF TRBV30
ASTSYLNTEAF TRBV7-2
ASSFRSNQPQH TRBV5-5
ASSSVTGGGYT TRBV12-3/TRBV12-4
ASSQGGTYEQY TRBV3-1/TRBV3-2
ASSPRVAWETQY TRBV27
ASSPLVVSNTEAF TRBV18
ASSQDPRLAGGQDTQY TRBV3-1/TRBV3-2
SARSSGEAF TRBV20-1
ASSLGLAGGRETQY TRBV5-8
ASSPAPQGNNQPQH TRBV18
ASSLWAGDLSNQPQH TRBV7-9
ASSGETANQPQH TRBV19
AIKGLAGGTLYEQY TRBV10-3
ASSFYTGELF TRBV7-2
ASSYLRDRVDFKLNTEAF TRBV6-2/TRBV6-3
ASSPRLGSYGYT TRBV19
ASSLAGARNEQF TRBV7-8
ASSPNGGTGELF TRBV7-9
ASGLARQPNYGYT TRBV12-5
ASSLEGPSYEQY TRBV5-5
ASSRGAVYFDEQF TRBV7-3
ASSLLAGGIREQF TRBV5-6
ASSPGLAGVSDTQY TRBV11-3
ASNYRAYQETQY TRBV2
ATKGLANTEAF TRBV25-1
ASSGTGSPNEKLF TRBV5-1
ASSWGENTEAF TRBV11-3
ASSRRQGGLAGILDTQY TRBV3-1/TRBV3-2
ASSFRTGNSPLH TRBV28
ASSRSLRDEQF TRBV5-1